This TCR beta chain was identified during a study of blood T cell repertoires in COVID-19. About the study: Spain, Italy and the United States supplied samples that represented acute and convalescent COVID-19. T cells, B-cell-depleted T cells, or PBMCs provided the cDNA or gDNA that served as material.

The data were produced by immunoSEQ multiplex PCR, yet TCRdb's version contains in-frame clones alone and is incomplete. This sample carries tens of thousands of clones, about 93% of them seen once, and the ten largest clones take about a sixth. The sequenced sample consisted of peripheral blood. The clonotype originates from a man at least 80 years old with acute or convalescent COVID-19.

The chain's CDR3 is CASSSSTGSSTDTQYF. CDR3 DNA: TGTGCCAGCAGCTCCTCGACAGGGTCCAGCACAGATACGCAGTATTTT. The rearrangement links TRBV7-6 to TRBJ2-3, with 7 nucleotides matching TRBD1. The ends lost 4 bases at V and 0 bases at J; junction bases unmatched: 7. The CDR3 is 16 residues long. Germline CDR1 reads SGHVS; CDR2 reads FNYEAQ.